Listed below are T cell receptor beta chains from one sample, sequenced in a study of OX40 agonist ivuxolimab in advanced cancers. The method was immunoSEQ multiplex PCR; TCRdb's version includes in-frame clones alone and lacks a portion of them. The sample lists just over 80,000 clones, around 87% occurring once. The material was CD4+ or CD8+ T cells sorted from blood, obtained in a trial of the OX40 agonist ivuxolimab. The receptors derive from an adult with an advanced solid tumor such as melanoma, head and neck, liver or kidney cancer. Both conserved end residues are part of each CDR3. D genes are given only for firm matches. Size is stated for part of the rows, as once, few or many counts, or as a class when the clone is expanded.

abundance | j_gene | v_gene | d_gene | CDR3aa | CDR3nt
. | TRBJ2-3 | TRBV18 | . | CASSSAVLAGSDTQYF | TGTGCCAGCTCATCCGCTGTGCTAGCAGGGTCAGATACGCAGTATTTT
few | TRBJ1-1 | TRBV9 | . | CASSASASFMNTEAFF | TGTGCCAGCAGCGCTTCAGCCTCCTTCATGAACACTGAAGCTTTCTTT
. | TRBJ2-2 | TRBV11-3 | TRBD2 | CASSPTGAGDKAGELFF | TGTGCCAGCAGCCCCACCGGAGCGGGGGATAAAGCCGGGGAGCTGTTTTTT
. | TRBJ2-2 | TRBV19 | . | CASSVQSGLAGELFF | TGTGCCAGTAGTGTGCAGTCCGGGCTTGCCGGGGAGCTGTTTTTT
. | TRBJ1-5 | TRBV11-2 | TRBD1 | CASSLESHRGYSNQPQHF | TGTGCCAGCAGCTTAGAATCCCACAGGGGTTATAGCAATCAGCCCCAGCATTTT
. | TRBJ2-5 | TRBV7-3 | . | CASSLDGETQYF | TGTGCCAGCAGCTTGGACGGGGAGACCCAGTACTTC
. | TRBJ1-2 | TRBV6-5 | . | CASTGAGYGYTF | TGTGCCAGCACCGGGGCGGGTTATGGCTACACCTTC
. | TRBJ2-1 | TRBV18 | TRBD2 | CASSPGLAGGYEQFF | TGTGCCAGCTCACCAGGGCTAGCGGGAGGCTATGAGCAGTTCTTC
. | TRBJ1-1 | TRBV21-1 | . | CASSYRDRGEGEAFF | TGTGCCAGCAGCTACCGGGACAGGGGGGAGGGTGAAGCTTTCTTT
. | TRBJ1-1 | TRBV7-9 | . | CASSSGGNTEAFF | TGTGCCAGCAGCTCCGGAGGGAACACTGAAGCTTTCTTT
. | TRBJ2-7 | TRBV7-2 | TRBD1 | CASSVDRAREQYF | TGTGCCAGCAGCGTAGACAGGGCCCGCGAGCAGTACTTC
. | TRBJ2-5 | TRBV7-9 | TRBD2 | CASSFGGYETQYF | TGTGCCAGCAGCTTCGGGGGGTACGAGACCCAGTACTTC
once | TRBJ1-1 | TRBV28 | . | CASSTGLGTEAFF | TGTGCCAGCAGTACAGGGCTGGGCACTGAAGCTTTCTTT
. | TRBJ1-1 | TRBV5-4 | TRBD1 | CASSKTGDDTEAFF | TGTGCCAGCAGCAAGACAGGGGACGACACTGAAGCTTTCTTT
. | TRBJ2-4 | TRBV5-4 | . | CASSRWGVEDIQYF | TGTGCCAGCAGCCGTTGGGGGGTCGAGGACATTCAGTACTTC
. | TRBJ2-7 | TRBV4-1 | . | CASSQGWGFEQYF | TGCGCCAGCAGCCAAGGATGGGGGTTCGAGCAGTACTTC
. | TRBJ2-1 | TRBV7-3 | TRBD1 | CASSTGTDYNEQFF | TGTGCCAGCAGCACAGGGACAGACTACAATGAGCAGTTCTTC
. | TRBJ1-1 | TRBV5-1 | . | CASSPGVIARFTEAFF | TGCGCCAGCAGCCCCGGAGTTATAGCAAGGTTCACTGAAGCTTTCTTT
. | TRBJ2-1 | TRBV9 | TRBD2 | CASSPGLAAKKWFF | TGTGCCAGCAGCCCGGGGCTAGCGGCGAAGAAATGGTTCTTC
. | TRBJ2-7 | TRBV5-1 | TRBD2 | CASSPLAGGPSEQYF | TGCGCCAGCAGCCCGTTAGCGGGAGGGCCGTCCGAGCAGTACTTC
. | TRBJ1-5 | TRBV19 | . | CASSWSNREARQPQHF | TGTGCCAGTAGTTGGTCAAACCGGGAAGCCCGGCAGCCCCAGCATTTT
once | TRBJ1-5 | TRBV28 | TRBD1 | CASSPGRGPSLRPQHF | TGTGCCAGCAGCCCGGGGAGGGGGCCGAGTCTAAGGCCCCAGCATTTT
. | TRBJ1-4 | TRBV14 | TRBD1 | CASSQAGQSNEKLFF | TGTGCCAGCAGCCAAGCGGGACAGTCTAATGAAAAACTGTTTTTT
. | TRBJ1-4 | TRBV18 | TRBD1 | CASSPPGTVGTNEKLFF | TGTGCCAGCTCACCACCAGGGACAGTAGGAACTAATGAAAAACTGTTTTTT
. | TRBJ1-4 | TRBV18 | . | CASSEQGILATNEKLFF | TGTGCCAGCTCAGAACAAGGGATACTTGCAACTAATGAAAAACTGTTTTTT
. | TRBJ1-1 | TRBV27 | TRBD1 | CASSFRTGRTEAFF | TGTGCCAGCAGTTTTCGGACAGGGAGGACTGAAGCTTTCTTT
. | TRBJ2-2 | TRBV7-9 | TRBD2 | CASSPGTTTGELFF | TGTGCCAGCAGCCCCGGGACTACCACCGGGGAGCTGTTTTTT
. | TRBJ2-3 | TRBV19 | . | CASRQGRGADTQYF | TGTGCCAGTAGACAGGGACGGGGAGCAGATACGCAGTATTTT
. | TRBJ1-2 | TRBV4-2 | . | CASSQDRGIFGGYTF | TGTGCCAGCAGCCAAGACAGGGGCATATTCGGCGGCTACACCTTC
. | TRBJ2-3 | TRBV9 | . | CASSPPGATDTQYF | TGTGCCAGCAGCCCCCCGGGGGCGACAGATACGCAGTATTTT
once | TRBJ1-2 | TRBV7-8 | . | CASSSDGGQVRYTF | TGTGCCAGCAGCTCCGACGGCGGACAAGTCCGCTACACCTTC
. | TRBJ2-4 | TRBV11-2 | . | CASSYAGARDKNIQYF | TGTGCCAGCAGCTACGCGGGGGCGCGGGACAAAAACATTCAGTACTTC
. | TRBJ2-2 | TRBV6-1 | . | CASSREGAGELFF | TGTGCCAGCAGCAGGGAAGGCGCCGGGGAGCTGTTTTTT
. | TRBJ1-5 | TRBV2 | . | CASRESRGGSQPQHF | TGTGCCAGCAGAGAGAGTCGGGGGGGTTCTCAGCCCCAGCATTTT
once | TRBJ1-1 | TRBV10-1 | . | CASSGGGTANTEAFF | TGCGCCAGCAGTGGGGGGGGCACTGCGAACACTGAAGCTTTCTTT
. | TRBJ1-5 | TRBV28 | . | CASKPGGQPQHF | TGTGCCAGCAAACCTGGGGGTCAGCCCCAGCATTTT
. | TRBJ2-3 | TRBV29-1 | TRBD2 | CSVNGGADTQYF | TGCAGCGTTAACGGGGGGGCGGATACGCAGTATTTT
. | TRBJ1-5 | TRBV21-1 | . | CASRTGGTMPSPTYHNQPQHF | TGTGCCAGCAGGACAGGGGGTACGATGCCGTCCCCAACTTACCACAATCAGCCCCAGCATTTT
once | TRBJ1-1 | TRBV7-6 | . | CASSLQGYTEAFF | TGTGCCAGCAGCCTCCAGGGGTACACTGAAGCTTTCTTT
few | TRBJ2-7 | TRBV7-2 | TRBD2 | CASSTILGAGGPRAEEQYF | TGTGCCAGCAGCACTATACTAGGAGCGGGAGGGCCTCGGGCGGAGGAGCAGTACTTC
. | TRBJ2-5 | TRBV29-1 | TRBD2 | CSGGLGRETQYF | TGCAGCGGTGGACTAGGGCGGGAGACCCAGTACTTC
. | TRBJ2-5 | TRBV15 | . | CATSRETNEETQYF | TGTGCCACCAGCAGAGAGACTAATGAAGAGACCCAGTACTTC
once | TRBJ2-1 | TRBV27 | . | CASSLSGSYNEQFF | TGTGCCAGCAGTTTAAGCGGCTCCTACAATGAGCAGTTCTTC
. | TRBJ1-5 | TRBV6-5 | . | CASSPGTFSNQPQHF | TGTGCCAGCAGCCCCGGGACATTTAGCAATCAGCCCCAGCATTTT